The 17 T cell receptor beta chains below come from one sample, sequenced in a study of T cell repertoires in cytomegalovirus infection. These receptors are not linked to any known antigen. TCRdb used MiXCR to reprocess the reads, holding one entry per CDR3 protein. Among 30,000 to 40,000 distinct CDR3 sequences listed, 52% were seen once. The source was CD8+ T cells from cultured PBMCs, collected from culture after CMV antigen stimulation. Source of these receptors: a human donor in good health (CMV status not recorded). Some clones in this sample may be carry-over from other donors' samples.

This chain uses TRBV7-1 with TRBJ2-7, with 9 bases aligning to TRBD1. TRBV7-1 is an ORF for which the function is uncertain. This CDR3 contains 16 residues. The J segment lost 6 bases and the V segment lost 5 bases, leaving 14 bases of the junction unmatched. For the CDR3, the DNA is TGTGCCAGCAGCCTCAAGCCCGGGACAGGGACCACCGAGCAGTACTTC. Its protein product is CASSLKPGTGTTEQYF.

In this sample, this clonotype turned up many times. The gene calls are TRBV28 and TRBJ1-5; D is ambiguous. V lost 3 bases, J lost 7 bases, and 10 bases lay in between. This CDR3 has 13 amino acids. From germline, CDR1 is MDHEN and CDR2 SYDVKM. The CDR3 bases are TGTGCCAGCAGTTTGTTTGAGCGGCAGCCCCAGCATTTT. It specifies CASSLFERQPQHF. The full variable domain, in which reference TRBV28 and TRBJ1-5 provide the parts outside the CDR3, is DVKVTQSSRYLVKRTGEKVFLECVQDMDHENMFWYRQDPGLGLRLIYFSYDVKMKEKGDIPEGYSVSREKKERFSLILESASTNQTSMYLCASSLFERQPQHFGDGTRLSIL.

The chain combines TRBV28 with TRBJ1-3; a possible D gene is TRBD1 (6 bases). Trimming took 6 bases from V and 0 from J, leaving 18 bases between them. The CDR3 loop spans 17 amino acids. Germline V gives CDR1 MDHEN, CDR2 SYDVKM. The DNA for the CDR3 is TGTGCCAGCAGCTTCTACCCGGACAGAGTCTCTGGAAACACCATATATTTT. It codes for CASSFYPDRVSGNTIYF.

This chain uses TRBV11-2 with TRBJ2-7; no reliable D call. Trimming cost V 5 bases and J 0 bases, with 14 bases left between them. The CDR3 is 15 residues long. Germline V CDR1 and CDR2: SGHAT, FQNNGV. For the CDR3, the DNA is TGTGCCAGCAGCCCCCTCACCGTTCCCTCCTACGAGCAGTACTTC. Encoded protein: CASSPLTVPSYEQYF. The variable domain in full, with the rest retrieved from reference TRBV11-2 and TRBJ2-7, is EAGVAQSPRYKIIEKRQSVAFWCNPISGHATLYWYQQILGQGPKLLIQFQNNGVVDDSQLPKDRFSAERLKGVDSTLKIQPAKLEDSAVYLCASSPLTVPSYEQYFGPGTRLTVT.

The CDR3 protein is CASSYSPRGTEAFF. CDR3 sequence (DNA): TGTGCCAGCAGTTACTCGCCCCGGGGGACTGAAGCTTTCTTT. This chain uses TRBV6-8 with TRBJ1-1; D possibly corresponds to TRBD1 (5 bases). The CDR3 loop spans 14 amino acids. Trimming took off 0 bases at V and 5 bases at J, with 10 bases between the two ends. Per the germline V gene, CDR1 is MNHGY and CDR2 is SAAAGT.

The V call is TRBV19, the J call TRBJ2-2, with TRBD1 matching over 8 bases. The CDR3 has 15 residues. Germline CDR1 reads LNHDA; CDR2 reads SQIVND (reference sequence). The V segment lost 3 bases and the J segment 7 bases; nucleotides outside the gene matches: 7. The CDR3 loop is CASSIVGQGGGELFF. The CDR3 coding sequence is TGTGCCAGTAGTATTGTTGGACAGGGCGGCGGGGAGCTGTTTTTT. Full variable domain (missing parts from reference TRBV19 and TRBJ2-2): DGGITQSPKYLFRKEGQNVTLSCEQNLNHDAMYWYRQDPGQGLRLIYYSQIVNDFQKGDIAEGYSVSREKKESFPLTVTSAQKNPTAFYLCASSIVGQGGGELFFGEGSRLTVL.

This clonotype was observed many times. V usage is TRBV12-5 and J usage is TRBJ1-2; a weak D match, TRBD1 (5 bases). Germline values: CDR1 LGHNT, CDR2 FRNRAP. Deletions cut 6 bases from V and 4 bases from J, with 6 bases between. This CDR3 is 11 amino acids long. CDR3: CASGQGYGYTF. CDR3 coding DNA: TGTGCTAGTGGCCAGGGCTATGGCTACACCTTC.

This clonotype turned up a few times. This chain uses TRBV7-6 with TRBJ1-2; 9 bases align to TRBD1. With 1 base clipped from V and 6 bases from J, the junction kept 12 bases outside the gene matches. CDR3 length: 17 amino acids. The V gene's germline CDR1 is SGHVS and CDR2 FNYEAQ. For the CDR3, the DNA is TGTGCCAGCAGCTTAGTTGGTATCCGGGACAGGGAGGATGGCTACACCTTC. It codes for CASSLVGIRDREDGYTF.

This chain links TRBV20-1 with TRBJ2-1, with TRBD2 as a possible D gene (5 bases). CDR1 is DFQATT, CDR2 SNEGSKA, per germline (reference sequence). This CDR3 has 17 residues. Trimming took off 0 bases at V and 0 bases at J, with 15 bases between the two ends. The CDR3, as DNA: TGCAGTGCTAGAGACCCCCTAAGGGAGAGCTCCTACAATGAGCAGTTCTTC. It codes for CSARDPLRESSYNEQFF.

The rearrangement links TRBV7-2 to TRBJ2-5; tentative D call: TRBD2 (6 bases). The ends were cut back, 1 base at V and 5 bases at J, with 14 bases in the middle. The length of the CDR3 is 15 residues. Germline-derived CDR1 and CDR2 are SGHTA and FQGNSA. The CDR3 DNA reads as TGTGCCAGCAGCTTAGGGGGGGTGGGCCGGGAGACCCAGTACTTC. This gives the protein CASSLGGVGRETQYF.

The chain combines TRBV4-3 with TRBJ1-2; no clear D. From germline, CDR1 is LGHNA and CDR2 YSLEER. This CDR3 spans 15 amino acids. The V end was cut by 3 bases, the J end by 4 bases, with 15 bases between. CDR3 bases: TGCGCCAGCAGCCACGGGGATAACAGCCCCTATGGCTACACCTTC. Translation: CASSHGDNSPYGYTF.

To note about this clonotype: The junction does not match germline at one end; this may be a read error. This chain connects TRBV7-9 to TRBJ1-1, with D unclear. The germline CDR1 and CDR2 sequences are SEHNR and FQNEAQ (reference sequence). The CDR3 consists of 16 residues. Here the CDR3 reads CASSLHDIGSRTESFF. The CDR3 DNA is TGTGCCAGCAGCTTACATGATATTGGTAGTCGGACTGAATCTTTCTTT.

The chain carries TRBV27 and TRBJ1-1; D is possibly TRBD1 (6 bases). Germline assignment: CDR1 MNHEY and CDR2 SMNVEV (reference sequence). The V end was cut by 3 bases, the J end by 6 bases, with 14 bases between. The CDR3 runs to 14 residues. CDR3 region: CASSFGGRNPEAFF. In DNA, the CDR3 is TGTGCCAGCAGTTTTGGGGGGCGGAATCCTGAAGCTTTCTTT.

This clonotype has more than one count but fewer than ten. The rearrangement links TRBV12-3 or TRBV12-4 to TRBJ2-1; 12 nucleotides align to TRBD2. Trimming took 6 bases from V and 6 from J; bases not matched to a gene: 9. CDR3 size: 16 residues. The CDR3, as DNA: TGTGCCAGCAGCCGAAGACTAGCGGGAGTAGGCAATGAGCAGTTCTTC. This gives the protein CASSRRLAGVGNEQFF.

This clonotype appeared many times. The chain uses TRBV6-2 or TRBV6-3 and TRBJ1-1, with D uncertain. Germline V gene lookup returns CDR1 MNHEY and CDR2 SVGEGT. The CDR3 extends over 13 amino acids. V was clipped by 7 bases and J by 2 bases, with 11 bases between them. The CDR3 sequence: CASTALINTEAFF. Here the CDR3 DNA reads TGTGCCAGCACCGCCCTTATCAACACTGAAGCTTTCTTT.

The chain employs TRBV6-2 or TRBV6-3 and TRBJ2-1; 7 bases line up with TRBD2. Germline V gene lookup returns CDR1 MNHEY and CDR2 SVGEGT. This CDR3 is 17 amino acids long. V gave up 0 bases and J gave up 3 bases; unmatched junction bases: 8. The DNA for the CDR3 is TGTGCCAGCAGTTACTCCCCGGTGGGGGGGATCTACAATGAGCAGTTCTTC. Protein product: CASSYSPVGGIYNEQFF.

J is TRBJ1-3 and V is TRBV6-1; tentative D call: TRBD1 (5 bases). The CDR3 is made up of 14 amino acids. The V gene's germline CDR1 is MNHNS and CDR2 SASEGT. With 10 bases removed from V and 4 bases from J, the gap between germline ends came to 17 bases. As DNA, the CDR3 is TGTGCCACAAACGCCCGGGACTCAGGAAACACCATATATTTT. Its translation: CATNARDSGNTIYF.